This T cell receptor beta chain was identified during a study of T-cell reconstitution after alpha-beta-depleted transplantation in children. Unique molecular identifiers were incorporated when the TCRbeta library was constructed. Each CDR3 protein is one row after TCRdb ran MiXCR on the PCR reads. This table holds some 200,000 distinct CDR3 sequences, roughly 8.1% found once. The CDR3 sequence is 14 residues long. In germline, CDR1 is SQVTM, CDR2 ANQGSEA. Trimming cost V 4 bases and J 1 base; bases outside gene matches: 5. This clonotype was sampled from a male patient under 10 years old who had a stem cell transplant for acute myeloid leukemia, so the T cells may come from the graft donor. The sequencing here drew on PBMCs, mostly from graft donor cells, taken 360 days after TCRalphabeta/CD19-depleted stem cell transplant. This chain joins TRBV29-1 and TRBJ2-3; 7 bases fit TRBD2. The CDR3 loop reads CSVVVAGGTDTQYF. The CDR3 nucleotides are TGCAGCGTTGTTGTGGCGGGGGGCACAGATACGCAGTATTTT.